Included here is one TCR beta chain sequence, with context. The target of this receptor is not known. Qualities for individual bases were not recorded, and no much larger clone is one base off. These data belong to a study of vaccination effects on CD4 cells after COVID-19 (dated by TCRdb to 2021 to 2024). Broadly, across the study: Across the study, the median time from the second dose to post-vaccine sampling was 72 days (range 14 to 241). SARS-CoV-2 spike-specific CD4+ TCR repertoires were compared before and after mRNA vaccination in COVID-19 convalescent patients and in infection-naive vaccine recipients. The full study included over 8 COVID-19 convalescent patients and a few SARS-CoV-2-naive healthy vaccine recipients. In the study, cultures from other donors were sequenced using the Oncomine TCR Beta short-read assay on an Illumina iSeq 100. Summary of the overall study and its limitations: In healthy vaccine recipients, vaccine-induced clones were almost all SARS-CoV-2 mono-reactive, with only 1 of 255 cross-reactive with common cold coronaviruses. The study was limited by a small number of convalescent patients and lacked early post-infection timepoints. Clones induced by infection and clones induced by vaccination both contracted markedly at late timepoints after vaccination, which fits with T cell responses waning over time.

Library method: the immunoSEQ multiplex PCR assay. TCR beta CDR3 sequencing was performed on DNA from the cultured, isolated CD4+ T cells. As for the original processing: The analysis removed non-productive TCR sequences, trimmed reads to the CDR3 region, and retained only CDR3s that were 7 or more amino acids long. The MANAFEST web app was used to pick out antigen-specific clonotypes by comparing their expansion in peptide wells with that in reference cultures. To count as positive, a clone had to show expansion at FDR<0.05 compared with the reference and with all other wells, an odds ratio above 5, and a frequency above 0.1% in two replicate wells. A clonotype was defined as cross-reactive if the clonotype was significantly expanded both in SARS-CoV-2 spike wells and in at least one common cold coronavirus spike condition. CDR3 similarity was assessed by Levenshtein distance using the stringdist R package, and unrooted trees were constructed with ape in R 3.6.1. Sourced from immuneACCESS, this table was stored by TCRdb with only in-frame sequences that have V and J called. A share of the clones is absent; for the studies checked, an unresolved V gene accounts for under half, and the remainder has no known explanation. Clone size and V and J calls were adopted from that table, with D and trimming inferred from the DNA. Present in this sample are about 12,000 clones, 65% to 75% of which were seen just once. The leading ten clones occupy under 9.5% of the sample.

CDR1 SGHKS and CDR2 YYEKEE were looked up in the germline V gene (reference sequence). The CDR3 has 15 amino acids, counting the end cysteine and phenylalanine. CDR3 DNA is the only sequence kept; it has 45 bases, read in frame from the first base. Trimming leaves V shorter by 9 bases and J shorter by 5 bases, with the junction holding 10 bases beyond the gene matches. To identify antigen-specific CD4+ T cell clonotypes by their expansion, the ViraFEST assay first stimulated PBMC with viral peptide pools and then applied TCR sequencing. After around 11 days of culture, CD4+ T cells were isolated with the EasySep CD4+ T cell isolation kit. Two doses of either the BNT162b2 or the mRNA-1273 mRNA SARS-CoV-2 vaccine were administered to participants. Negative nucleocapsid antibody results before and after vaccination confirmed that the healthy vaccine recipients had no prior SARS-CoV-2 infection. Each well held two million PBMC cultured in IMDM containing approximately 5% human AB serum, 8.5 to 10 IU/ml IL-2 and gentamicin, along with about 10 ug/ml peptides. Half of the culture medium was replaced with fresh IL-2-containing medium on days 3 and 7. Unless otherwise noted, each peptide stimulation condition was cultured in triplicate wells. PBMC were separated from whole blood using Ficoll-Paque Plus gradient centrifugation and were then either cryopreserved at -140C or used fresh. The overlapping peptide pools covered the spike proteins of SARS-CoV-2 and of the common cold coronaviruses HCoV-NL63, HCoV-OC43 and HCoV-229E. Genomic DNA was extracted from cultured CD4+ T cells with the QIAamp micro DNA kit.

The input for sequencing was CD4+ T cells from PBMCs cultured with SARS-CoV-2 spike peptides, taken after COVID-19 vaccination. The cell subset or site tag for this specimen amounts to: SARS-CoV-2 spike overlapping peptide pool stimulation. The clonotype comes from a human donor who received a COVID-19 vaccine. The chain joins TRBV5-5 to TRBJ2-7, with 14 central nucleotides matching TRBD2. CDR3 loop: CATGTSGSQGHEQYF. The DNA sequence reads TGTGCCACCGGGACTAGCGGGAGTCAGGGGCACGAGCAGTACTTC.